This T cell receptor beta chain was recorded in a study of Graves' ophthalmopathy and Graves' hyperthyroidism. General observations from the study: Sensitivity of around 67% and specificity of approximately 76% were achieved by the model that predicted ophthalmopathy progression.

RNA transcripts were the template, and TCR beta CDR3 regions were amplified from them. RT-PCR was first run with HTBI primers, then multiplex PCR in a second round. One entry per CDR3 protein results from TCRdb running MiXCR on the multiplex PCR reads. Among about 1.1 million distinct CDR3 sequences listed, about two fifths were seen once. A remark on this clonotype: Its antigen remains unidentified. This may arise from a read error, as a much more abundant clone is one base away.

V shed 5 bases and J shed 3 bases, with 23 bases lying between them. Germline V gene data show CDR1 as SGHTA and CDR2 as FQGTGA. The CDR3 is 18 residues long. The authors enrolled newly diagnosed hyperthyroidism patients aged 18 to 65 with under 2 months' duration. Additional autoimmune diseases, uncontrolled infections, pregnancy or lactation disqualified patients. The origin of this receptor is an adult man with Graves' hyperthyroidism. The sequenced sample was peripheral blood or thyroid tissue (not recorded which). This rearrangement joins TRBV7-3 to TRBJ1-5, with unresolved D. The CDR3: CASSPKASLYGVNQPQHF. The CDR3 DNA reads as TGTGCCAGCAGCCCTAAGGCCAGTCTTTACGGAGTCAATCAGCCCCAGCATTTT.